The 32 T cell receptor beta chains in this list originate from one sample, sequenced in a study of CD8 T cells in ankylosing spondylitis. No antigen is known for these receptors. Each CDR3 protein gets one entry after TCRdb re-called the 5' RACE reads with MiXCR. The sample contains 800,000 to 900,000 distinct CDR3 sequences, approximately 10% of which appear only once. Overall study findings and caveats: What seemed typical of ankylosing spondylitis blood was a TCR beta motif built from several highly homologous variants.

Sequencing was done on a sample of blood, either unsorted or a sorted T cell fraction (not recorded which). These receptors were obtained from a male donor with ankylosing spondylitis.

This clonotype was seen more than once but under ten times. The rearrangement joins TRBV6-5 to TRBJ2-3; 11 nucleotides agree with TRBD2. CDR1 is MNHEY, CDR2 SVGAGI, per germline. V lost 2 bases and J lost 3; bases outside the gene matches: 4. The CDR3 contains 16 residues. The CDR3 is CASSYASSGGTDTQYF. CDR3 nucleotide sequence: TGTGCCAGCAGTTACGCATCTAGCGGGGGGACAGATACGCAGTATTTT.

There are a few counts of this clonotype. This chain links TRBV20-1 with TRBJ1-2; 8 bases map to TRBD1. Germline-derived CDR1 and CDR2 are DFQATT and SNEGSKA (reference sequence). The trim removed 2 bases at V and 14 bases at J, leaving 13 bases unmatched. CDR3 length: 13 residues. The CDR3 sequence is CSARHSGTGSRTF. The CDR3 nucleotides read TGCAGTGCTAGACACTCCGGGACAGGAAGTCGGACCTTC.

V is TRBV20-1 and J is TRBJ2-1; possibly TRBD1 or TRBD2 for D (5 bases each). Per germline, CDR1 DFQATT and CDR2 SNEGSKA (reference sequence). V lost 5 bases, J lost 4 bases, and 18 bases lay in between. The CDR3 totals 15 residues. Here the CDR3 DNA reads TGCAGTGCTGAAGGGACCGGCCTCCCGTACAATGAGCAGTTCTTC. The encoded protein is CSAEGTGLPYNEQFF.

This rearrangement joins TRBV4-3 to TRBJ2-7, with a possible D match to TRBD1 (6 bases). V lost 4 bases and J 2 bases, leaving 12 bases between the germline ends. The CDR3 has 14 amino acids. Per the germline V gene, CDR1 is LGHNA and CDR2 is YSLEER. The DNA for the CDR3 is TGCGCCAGCAGCCGAGTAGAGGGGGCCTACGAGCAGTACTTC. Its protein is CASSRVEGAYEQYF.

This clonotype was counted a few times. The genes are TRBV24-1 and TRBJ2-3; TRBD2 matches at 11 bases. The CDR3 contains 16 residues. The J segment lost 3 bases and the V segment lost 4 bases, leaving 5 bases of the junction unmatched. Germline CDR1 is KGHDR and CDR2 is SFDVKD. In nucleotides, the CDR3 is TGTGCCACCAGTGACATACTAGCGGGAGATACAGATACGCAGTATTTT. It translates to CATSDILAGDTDTQYF.

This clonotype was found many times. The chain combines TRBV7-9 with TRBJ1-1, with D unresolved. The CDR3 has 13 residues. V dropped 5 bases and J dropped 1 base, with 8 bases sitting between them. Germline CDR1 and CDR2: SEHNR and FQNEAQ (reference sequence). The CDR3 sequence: CASSQQQNTEAFF. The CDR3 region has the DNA TGTGCCAGCAGCCAGCAGCAGAACACTGAAGCTTTCTTT.

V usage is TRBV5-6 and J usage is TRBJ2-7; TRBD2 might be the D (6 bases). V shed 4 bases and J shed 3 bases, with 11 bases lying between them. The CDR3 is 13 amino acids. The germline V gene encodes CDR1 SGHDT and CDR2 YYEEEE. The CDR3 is CASSRGTFYEQYF. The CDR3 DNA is TGTGCCAGCAGCCGCGGGACGTTCTACGAGCAGTACTTC.

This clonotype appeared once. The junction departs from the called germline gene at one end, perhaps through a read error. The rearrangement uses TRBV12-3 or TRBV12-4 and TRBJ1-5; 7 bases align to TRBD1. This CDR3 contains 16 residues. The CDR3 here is CASSGFPGQMNQPQHF. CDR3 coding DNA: TGCGCCAGCAGCGGTTTCCCGGGACAGATGAATCAGCCCCAGCATTTT.

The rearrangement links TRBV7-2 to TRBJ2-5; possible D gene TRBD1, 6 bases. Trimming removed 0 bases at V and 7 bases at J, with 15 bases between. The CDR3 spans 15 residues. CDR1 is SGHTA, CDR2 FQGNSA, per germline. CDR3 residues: CASSLAAGARMTQYF. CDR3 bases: TGTGCCAGCAGCTTAGCGGCAGGGGCCCGAATGACCCAGTACTTC.

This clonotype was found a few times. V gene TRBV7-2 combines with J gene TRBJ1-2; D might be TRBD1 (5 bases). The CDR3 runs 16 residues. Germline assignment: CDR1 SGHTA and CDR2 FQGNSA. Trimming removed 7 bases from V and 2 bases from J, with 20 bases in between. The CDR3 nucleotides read TGTGCCAGCATCATATCGGGGGTCGAATTCAACTATGGCTACACCTTC. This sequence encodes CASIISGVEFNYGYTF.

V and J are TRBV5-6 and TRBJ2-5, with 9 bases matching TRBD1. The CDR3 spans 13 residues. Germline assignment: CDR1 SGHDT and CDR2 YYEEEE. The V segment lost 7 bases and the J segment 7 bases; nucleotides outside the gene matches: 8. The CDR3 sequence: CASCRDRVATQYF. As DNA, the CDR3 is TGTGCCAGCTGCCGGGACAGGGTCGCGACCCAGTACTTC.

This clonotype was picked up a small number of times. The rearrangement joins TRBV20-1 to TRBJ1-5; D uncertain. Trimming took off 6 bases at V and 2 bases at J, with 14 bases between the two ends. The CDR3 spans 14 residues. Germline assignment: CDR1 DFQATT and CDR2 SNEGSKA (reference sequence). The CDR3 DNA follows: TGCAGTGCCACACGGGTGGGCGGCAATCAGCCCCAGCATTTT. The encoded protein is CSATRVGGNQPQHF.

The CDR3 loop is CSARGGFNYGYTF. CDR3 bases: TGCAGTGCTAGGGGCGGTTTTAACTATGGCTACACCTTC. The V and J genes are TRBV20-1 and TRBJ1-2, with D unresolved. V was clipped by 3 bases and J by 1 base, with 9 bases between them. Germline values: CDR1 DFQATT, CDR2 SNEGSKA (reference sequence). The CDR3 is 13 residues long.

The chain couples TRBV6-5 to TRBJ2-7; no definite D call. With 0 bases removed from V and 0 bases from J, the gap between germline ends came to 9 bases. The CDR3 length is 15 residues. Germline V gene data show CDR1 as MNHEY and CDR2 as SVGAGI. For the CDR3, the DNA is TGTGCCAGCAGTTACTCGATTGGTCTCTCCTACGAGCAGTACTTC. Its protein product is CASSYSIGLSYEQYF.

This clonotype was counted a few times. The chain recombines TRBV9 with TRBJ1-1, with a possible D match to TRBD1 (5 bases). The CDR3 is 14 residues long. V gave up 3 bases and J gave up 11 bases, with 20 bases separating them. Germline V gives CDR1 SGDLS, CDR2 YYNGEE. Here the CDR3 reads CASSAALTQGQAFF. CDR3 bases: TGTGCCAGCAGCGCGGCTTTAACCCAGGGTCAGGCTTTCTTT.

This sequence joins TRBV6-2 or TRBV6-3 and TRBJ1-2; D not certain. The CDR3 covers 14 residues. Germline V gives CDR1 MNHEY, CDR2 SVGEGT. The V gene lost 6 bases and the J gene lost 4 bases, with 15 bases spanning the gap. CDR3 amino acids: CASRRYFPGYGYTF. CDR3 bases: TGTGCCAGCAGACGGTACTTCCCTGGCTATGGCTACACCTTC.

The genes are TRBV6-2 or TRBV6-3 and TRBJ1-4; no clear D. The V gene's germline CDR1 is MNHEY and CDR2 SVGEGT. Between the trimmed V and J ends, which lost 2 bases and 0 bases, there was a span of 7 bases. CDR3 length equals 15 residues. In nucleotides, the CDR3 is TGTGCCAGCAGTTACAGACACGCAACTAATGAAAAACTGTTTTTT. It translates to CASSYRHATNEKLFF.

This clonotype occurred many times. The CDR3 protein is CSARGLAGYTDTQYF. The CDR3 DNA follows: TGCAGTGCTAGAGGTCTAGCGGGGTACACAGATACGCAGTATTTT. V and J are TRBV20-1 and TRBJ2-3; TRBD2 aligns across 9 bases. The length of the CDR3 is 15 residues. The germline CDR1 and CDR2 sequences are DFQATT and SNEGSKA (reference sequence). V lost 1 base, J lost 2 bases, and 4 bases stayed unmatched.

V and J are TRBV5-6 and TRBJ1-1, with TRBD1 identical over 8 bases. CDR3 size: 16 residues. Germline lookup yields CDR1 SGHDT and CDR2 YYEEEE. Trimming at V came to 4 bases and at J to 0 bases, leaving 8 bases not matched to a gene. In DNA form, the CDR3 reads TGTGCCAGCAGCCCGCTGACAGGGGTAATGAACACTGAAGCTTTCTTT. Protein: CASSPLTGVMNTEAFF.

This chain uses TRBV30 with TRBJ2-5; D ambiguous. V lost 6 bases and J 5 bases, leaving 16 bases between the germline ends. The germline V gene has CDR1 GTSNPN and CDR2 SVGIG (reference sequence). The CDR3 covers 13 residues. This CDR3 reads CACPVIGGETQYF. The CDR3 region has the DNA TGTGCCTGCCCTGTAATTGGTGGCGAGACCCAGTACTTC.

CDR3 protein: CASSEAGGTGELFF. In DNA, the CDR3 is TGTGCCAGCAGTGAAGCTGGCGGCACCGGGGAGCTGTTTTTT. The chain combines TRBV6-1 with TRBJ2-2; D gene ambiguous. The CDR3 loop spans 14 amino acids. CDR1 is MNHNS, CDR2 SASEGT, per germline. V was cut by 0 bases and J by 4 bases, with 6 bases left in between.

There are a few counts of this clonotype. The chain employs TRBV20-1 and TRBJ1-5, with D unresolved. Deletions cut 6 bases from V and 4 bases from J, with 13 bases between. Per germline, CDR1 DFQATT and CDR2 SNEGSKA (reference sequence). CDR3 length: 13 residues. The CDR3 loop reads CSAPRGMNQPQHF. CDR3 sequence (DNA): TGCAGTGCCCCCCGCGGGATGAATCAGCCCCAGCATTTT.

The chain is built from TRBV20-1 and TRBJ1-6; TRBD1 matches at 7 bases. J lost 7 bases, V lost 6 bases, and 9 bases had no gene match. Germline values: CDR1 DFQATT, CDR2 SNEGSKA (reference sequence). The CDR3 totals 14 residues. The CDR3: CSALPGGKNSPLHF. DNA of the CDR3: TGCAGTGCCCTACCAGGGGGAAAGAATTCACCCCTCCACTTT.

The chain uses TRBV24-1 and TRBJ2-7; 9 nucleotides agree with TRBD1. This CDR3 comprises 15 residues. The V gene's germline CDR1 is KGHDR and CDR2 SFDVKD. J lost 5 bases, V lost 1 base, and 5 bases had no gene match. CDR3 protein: CATSDFGTGLDEQYF. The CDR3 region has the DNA TGTGCCACCAGTGATTTTGGGACAGGGCTCGACGAGCAGTACTTC.

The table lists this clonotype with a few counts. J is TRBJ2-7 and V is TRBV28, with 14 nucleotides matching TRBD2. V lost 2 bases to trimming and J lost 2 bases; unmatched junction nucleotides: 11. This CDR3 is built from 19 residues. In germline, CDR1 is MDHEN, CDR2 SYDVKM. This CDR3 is CASSLTIKGLAGETYEQYF. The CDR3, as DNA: TGTGCCAGCAGTTTAACGATTAAGGGACTAGCGGGAGAGACCTACGAGCAGTACTTC.

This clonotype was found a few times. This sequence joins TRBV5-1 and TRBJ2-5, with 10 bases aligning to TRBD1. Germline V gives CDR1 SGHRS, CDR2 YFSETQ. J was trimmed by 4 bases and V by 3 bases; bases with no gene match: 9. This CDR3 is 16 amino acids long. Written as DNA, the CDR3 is TGCGCCAGCAGCTACCGGGACAGGGGCCGGGTAGAGACCCAGTACTTC. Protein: CASSYRDRGRVETQYF. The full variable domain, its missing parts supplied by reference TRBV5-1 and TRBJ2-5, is KAGVTQTPRYLIKTRGQQVTLSCSPISGHRSVSWYQQTPGQGLQFLFEYFSETQRNKGNFPGRFSGRQFSNSRSEMNVSTLELGDSALYLCASSYRDRGRVETQYFGPGTRLLVL.

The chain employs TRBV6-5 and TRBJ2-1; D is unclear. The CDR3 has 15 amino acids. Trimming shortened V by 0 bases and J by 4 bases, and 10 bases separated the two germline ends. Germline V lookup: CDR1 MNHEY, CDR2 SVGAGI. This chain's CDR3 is CASSYSSPDYNEQFF. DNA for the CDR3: TGTGCCAGCAGTTACTCTTCACCCGATTACAATGAGCAGTTCTTC.

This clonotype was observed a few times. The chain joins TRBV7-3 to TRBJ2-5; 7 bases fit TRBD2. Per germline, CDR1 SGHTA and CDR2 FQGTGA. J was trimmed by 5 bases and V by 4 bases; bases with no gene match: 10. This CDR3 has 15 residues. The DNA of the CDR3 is TGTGCCAGCAGCTCCACGACTAGCCGAGGGGAGACCCAGTACTTC. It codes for CASSSTTSRGETQYF.

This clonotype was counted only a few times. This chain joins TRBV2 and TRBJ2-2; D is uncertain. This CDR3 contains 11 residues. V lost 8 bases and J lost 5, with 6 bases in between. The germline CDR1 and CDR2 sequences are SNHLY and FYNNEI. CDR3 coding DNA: TGTGCCAGCCTGGGGACCGGGGAGCTGTTTTTT. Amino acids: CASLGTGELFF.

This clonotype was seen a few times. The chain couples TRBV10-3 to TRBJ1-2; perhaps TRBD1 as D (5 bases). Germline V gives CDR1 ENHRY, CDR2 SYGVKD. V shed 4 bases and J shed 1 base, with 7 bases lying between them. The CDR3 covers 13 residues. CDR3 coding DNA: TGTGCCATCAGTGTCGACAGTAACTATGGCTACACCTTC. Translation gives CAISVDSNYGYTF.

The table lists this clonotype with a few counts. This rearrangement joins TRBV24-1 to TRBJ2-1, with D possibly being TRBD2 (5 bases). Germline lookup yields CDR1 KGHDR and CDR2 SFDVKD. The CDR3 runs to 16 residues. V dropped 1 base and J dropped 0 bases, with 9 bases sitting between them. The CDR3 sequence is CATSDFKSGSYNEQFF. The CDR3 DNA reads TGTGCCACCAGTGATTTTAAGAGCGGCTCCTACAATGAGCAGTTCTTC.

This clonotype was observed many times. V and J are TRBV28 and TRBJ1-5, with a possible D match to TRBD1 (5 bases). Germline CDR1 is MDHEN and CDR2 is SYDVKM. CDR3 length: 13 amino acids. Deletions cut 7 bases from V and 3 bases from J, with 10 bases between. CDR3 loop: CASNRWDNQPQHF. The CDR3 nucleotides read TGTGCCAGCAACAGGTGGGACAATCAGCCCCAGCATTTT.